This T cell receptor beta chain came from a study of human T cells and chemical hapten exposure. Time point: pre-sensitization, week 0. Treatment described: therapeutic diphenylcyclopropenone sensitization with weekly scalp DPC. Unfractionated whole blood served as the source for total RNA extraction. TCRdb reprocessed the RACE reads via MiXCR and lists one record per CDR3 protein. The table has about 290,000 distinct CDR3 sequences, 7.5% to 9% seen once. This CDR3 spans 17 amino acids. V lost 0 bases, J lost 1 base, and 13 bases lay in between. Looked up from germline, CDR1 is MNHEY and CDR2 is SVGAGI.

The sequence was obtained from a man aged 18 to 29 with alopecia areata. Some clones in this sample may be carry-over from other donors' samples. The specimen comprised whole blood, sampled in connection with sensitization to the hapten diphenylcyclopropenone (DPC). V is TRBV6-5 and J is TRBJ2-1, with D possibly being TRBD1 (6 bases). The CDR3 DNA is TGTGCCAGCAGTTACTCAAGAAAGGGGGATTCCTACAATGAGCAGTTCTTC. It encodes CASSYSRKGDSYNEQFF.